This T cell receptor beta chain was identified in a study of blood T cell repertoires in COVID-19. In the study overall: Spain, Italy and the United States supplied samples that represented acute and convalescent COVID-19. Nucleic acid was either cDNA or gDNA, and it came from T cells, B-cell-depleted T cells, or PBMCs.

CDR3 length equals 16 residues. Germline trimming cut 8 bases from V and 0 bases from J; bases unmatched to any gene: 6. Germline values: CDR1 ENHRY, CDR2 SYGVKD. In the source study's methods: The authors estimated nucleated cell counts from reference gene primer amplification. Profiled with immunoSEQ multiplex PCR; TCRdb holds only in-frame clones, not every one. D and trimming come from the DNA, and the V and J calls and clone size come from that table. This table holds roughly 200,000 clones, 80% found once. The clonotype was recovered from a woman in her seventies with acute or convalescent COVID-19. The chain recombines TRBV10-3 with TRBJ2-1, with 11 bases that match TRBD2. The sample consisted of peripheral blood. CDR3 amino acids: CAISLAGGYSYNEQFF. The DNA for the CDR3 is TGTGCCATCTCGCTAGCGGGAGGCTACTCCTACAATGAGCAGTTCTTC.